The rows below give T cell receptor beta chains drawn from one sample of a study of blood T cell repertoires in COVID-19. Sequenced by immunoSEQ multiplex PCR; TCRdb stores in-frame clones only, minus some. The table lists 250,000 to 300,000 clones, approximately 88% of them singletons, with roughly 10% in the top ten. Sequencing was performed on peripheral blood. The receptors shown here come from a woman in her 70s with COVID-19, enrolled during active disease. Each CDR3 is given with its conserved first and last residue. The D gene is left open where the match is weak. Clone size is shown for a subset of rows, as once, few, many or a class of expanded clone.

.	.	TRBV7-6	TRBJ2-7	CASGATAYEQYF	TGTGCCAGCGGAGCGACAGCTTACGAGCAGTACTTC
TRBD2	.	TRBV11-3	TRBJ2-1	CASSSRTSGRAEQFF	TGTGCCAGCAGCTCCCGGACTAGCGGGAGGGCTGAGCAGTTCTTC
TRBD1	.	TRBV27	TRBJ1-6	CASRLPDRENSPLHF	TGTGCCAGCAGATTACCCGACAGGGAAAATTCACCCCTCCACTTT
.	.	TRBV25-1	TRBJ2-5	CASSSSDQETQYF	TGTGCCAGCAGTAGCAGCGACCAAGAGACCCAGTACTTC
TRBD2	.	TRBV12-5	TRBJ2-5	CASGPGLAGGETQYF	TGTGCTAGTGGGCCAGGACTAGCGGGGGGGGAGACCCAGTACTTC
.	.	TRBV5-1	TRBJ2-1	CASSVTGHSDLSSYNEQFF	TGCGCCAGCAGCGTAACGGGACATTCGGATCTTAGCTCCTACAATGAGCAGTTCTTC
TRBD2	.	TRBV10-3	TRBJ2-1	CAISEPSGSGANEQFF	TGTGCCATCAGTGAACCCAGCGGGAGCGGAGCGAATGAGCAGTTCTTC
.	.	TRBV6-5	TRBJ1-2	CASSYSKGEDGYTF	TGTGCCAGCAGTTACTCGAAAGGGGAGGATGGCTACACCTTC
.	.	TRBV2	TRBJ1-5	CASSLLTGNSNQPQHF	TGTGCCAGCAGCCTTTTAACAGGGAATAGCAATCAGCCCCAGCATTTT
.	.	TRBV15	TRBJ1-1	CATSRNLQGTEAFF	TGTGCCACCAGCAGGAACTTACAGGGAACTGAAGCTTTCTTT
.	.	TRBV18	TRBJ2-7	CASSRTAGHTYEQYF	TGTGCCAGCTCACGAACAGCTGGGCATACTTACGAGCAGTACTTC
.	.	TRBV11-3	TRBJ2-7	CASSLRTTSSYEQYF	TGTGCCAGCAGCTTAAGGACTACCAGCTCCTACGAGCAGTACTTC
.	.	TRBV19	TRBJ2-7	CASSNGLAYEQYF	TGTGCCAGTAGTAACGGACTGGCCTACGAGCAGTACTTC
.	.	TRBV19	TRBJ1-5	CANPSQGFRQPQHF	TGTGCCAACCCCTCGCAGGGTTTTCGTCAGCCCCAGCATTTT
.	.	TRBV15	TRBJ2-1	CATSGTTYNEQFF	TGTGCCACCAGCGGGACAACCTACAATGAGCAGTTCTTC
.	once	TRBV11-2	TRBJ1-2	CASSLDGYGYTF	TGTGCCAGCAGCTTAGACGGCTATGGCTACACCTTC
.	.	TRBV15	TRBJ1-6	CATSREAGEYDNSPLHF	TGTGCCACCAGCAGAGAAGCCGGGGAGTACGATAATTCACCCCTCCACTTT
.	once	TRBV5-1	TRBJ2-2	CASSLGQGRGTGELFF	TGCGCCAGCAGCTTGGGCCAGGGGAGAGGCACCGGGGAGCTGTTTTTT
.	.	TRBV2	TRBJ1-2	CASSEAGRGPGGYTF	TGTGCCAGCAGTGAGGCGGGACGGGGACCGGGTGGCTACACCTTC
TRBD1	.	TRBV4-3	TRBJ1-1	CASSQVQGSTEAFF	TGCGCCAGCAGCCAAGTACAGGGGAGCACTGAAGCTTTCTTT
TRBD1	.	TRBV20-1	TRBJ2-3	CSASLGGTSTDTQYF	TGCAGTGCTAGTTTAGGGGGCACTAGCACAGATACGCAGTATTTT
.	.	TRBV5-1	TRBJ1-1	CASSSQQVRRTEAFF	TGCGCCAGCAGCTCTCAACAGGTAAGGCGCACTGAAGCTTTCTTT
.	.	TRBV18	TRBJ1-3	CASSPRLTDSGNTIYF	TGTGCCAGCTCACCACGATTGACAGACTCTGGAAACACCATATATTTT
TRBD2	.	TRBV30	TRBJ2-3	CAWSGTSGRTDTQYF	TGTGCCTGGTCAGGGACTAGCGGGAGGACAGATACGCAGTATTTT
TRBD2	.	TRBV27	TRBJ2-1	CASGAGVSLAGGNEQFF	TGTGCCAGCGGGGCGGGTGTCAGTCTAGCGGGAGGTAATGAGCAGTTCTTC
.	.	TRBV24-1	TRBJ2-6	CATSDTRSSGANVLTF	TGTGCCACCAGTGACACGCGGAGCTCTGGGGCCAACGTCCTGACTTTC
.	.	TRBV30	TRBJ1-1	CAWSKTGLNTEAFF	TGTGCCTGGAGTAAAACAGGCCTCAACACTGAAGCTTTCTTT
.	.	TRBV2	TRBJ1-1	CASSRSGVAFF	TGTGCCAGCAGCCGAAGCGGGGTAGCTTTCTTT
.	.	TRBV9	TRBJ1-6	CASSVSGRENSPLHF	TGTGCCAGCAGCGTATCTGGCAGGGAAAATTCACCCCTCCACTTT
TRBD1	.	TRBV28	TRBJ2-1	CASQGTGADTYNEQFF	TGTGCCAGCCAAGGGACAGGGGCTGATACCTACAATGAGCAGTTCTTC
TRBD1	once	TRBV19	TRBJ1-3	CASSGTVGVGTIYF	TGTGCCAGTAGTGGGACAGTAGGCGTTGGGACCATATATTTT
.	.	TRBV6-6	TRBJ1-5	CASIKDSDSNQPQHF	TGTGCCAGCATTAAGGACAGCGATAGCAATCAGCCCCAGCATTTT
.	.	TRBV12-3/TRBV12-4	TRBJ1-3	CASTKGHGNTIYF	TGTGCCAGCACCAAGGGACACGGAAACACCATATATTTT
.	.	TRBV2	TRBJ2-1	CASSELRGGGEQFF	TGTGCCAGCAGTGAATTGAGGGGGGGAGGGGAGCAGTTCTTC
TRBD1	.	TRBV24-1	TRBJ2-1	CATSDLGQGNGNEQFF	TGTGCCACCAGTGATTTGGGACAGGGGAATGGGAATGAGCAGTTCTTC
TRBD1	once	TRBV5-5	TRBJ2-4	CASSRPGTEIRNIQYF	TGTGCCAGCAGCCGTCCCGGGACAGAGATTAGAAACATTCAGTACTTC
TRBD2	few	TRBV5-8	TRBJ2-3	CASSFGLAETDTQYF	TGTGCCAGCAGCTTCGGGCTAGCGGAGACAGATACGCAGTATTTT
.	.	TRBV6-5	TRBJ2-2	CASSLKNTGELFF	TGTGCCAGCAGCCTAAAGAACACCGGGGAGCTGTTTTTT
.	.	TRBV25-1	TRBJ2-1	CASGMGLLNEQFF	TGTGCCAGCGGGATGGGACTTCTAAATGAGCAGTTCTTC
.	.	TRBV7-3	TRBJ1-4	CASSLTRADEKLFF	TGTGCCAGCAGCCTAACGCGGGCGGATGAAAAACTGTTTTTT
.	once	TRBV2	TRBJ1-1	CASSDEGGEAFF	TGTGCCAGCAGTGATGAAGGGGGTGAAGCTTTCTTT
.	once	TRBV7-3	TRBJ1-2	CASSLTRGSYGYTF	TGTGCCAGCAGCTTAACTAGGGGGAGCTATGGCTACACCTTC
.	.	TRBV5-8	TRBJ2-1	CASSLAGGHYEQFF	TGTGCCAGCAGCTTGGCTGGCGGGCATTATGAGCAGTTCTTC
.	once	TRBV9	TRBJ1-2	CASSLGNYGYTF	TGTGCCAGCAGCCTCGGTAACTATGGCTACACCTTC
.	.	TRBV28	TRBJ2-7	CASSRQAPTGEQYF	TGTGCCAGCAGTAGACAGGCACCTACGGGTGAGCAGTACTTC
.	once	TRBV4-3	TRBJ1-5	CASSQDWASNQPQHF	TGCGCCAGCAGCCAAGACTGGGCGAGCAATCAGCCCCAGCATTTT